Shown below are 4 T cell receptor beta chains from a single sample sequenced in a study of cytomegalovirus exposure and HLA in healthy donors. PCR primers comprised 60 Vbeta and 13 Jbeta primers. Sequencing was performed with immunoSEQ multiplex PCR; in TCRdb, only in-frame clones are kept and a portion is missing. Among some 130,000 clones listed, approximately 79% were seen once. The sequencing input was PBMCs. The origin of the receptors is a woman in her 50s in good health and CMV-seropositive.

The chain links TRBV5-1 to TRBJ1-6, with TRBD1 matching over 8 bases. The CDR3 runs 15 residues. Per the germline V gene, CDR1 is SGHRS and CDR2 is YFSETQ. V shed 4 bases and J 8 bases; nucleotides not matched to a gene: 8. This CDR3 reads CASSADRAPHSPLHF. For the CDR3, the DNA is TGCGCCAGCAGCGCGGACAGGGCACCCCATTCACCCCTCCACTTT.

This chain uses TRBV29-1 with TRBJ1-4; D remains unclear. Trimming took off 7 bases at V and 0 bases at J, with 12 bases between the two ends. Germline V gene sequence: CDR1 SQVTM, CDR2 ANQGSEA. CDR3 size: 14 residues. CDR3 loop: CSAREVATNEKLFF. The DNA for the CDR3 is TGCAGCGCTCGTGAGGTTGCAACTAATGAAAAACTGTTTTTT.

The chain employs TRBV5-1 and TRBJ2-5, with 12 positions matching TRBD1. The ends lost 4 bases at V and 5 bases at J; junction bases unmatched: 6. This CDR3 is 15 amino acids long. Germline CDR1 SGHRS, CDR2 YFSETQ. The CDR3 spells CASSERDRGQETQYF. CDR3 DNA: TGCGCCAGCAGCGAAAGGGACAGGGGGCAGGAGACCCAGTACTTC. Looking up the rest from reference TRBV5-1 and TRBJ2-5 gives the full variable domain: KAGVTQTPRYLIKTRGQQVTLSCSPISGHRSVSWYQQTPGQGLQFLFEYFSETQRNKGNFPGRFSGRQFSNSRSEMNVSTLELGDSALYLCASSERDRGQETQYFGPGTRLLVL.

This clone turned up a few times. The chain combines TRBV30 with TRBJ2-4; D is perhaps TRBD2 (5 bases). In germline, CDR1 is GTSNPN, CDR2 SVGIG (reference sequence). The CDR3 runs to 15 residues. The V end was cut by 2 bases, the J end by 2 bases, with 13 bases between. The CDR3 loop is CAWSSYAGPKNIQYF. The CDR3 nucleotides are TGTGCCTGGAGTTCCTACGCGGGTCCCAAAAACATTCAGTACTTC.